This TCR beta chain was sequenced for a study of blood T cell repertoires in COVID-19. Study as a whole: Both acute and convalescent COVID-19 samples were obtained from the United States, Italy and Spain. Sample material is recorded as cDNA or gDNA derived from T cells, B-cell-depleted T cells, or PBMCs.

Profiled with immunoSEQ multiplex PCR; TCRdb holds only in-frame clones, not every one. The sample has about 90,000 clones; about three quarters are singletons. The CDR3 consists of 15 residues. Germline V gene sequence: CDR1 LNHNV, CDR2 YYDKDF (reference sequence). V gave up 1 base and J gave up 5 bases; unmatched junction bases: 3. This chain uses TRBV15 with TRBJ2-4, with TRBD2 matching over 9 bases. The specimen sequenced was peripheral blood. The receptor was derived from a man aged 70 or older with acute or convalescent COVID-19. CDR3 protein: CATSRAPSGENIQYF. The DNA of the CDR3 is TGTGCCACCAGCAGAGCTCCTAGCGGGGAAAACATTCAGTACTTC.